This entry concerns a single T cell receptor beta chain. Its antigen is still unknown. This record comes from a study of cytomegalovirus exposure and HLA in healthy donors. Regarding the study as a whole: Cytomegalovirus-associated TCR beta chains were listed, numbering roughly 150. As a later analysis showed, a missense DCLRE1C variant was linked to trimming of TCR beta V- and J-genes. Prior analysis indicated that the majority of TCR beta V segments exhibited productivity approximately 90% or approximately 30% of the time.

Germline V CDR1 and CDR2: MNHEY, SVGAGI. The CDR3 spans 13 residues. The V gene lost 6 bases and the J gene lost 7 bases, with 16 bases spanning the gap. Primers for the PCR totalled 60 Vbeta and 13 Jbeta. Per the study methods: Per a later analysis, the number of unique TCR beta chains was around 80 million, of which about 11 million were shared. Libraries were prepared by immunoSEQ multiplex PCR; TCRdb keeps only in-frame clonotypes and omits some of them. The D gene and trimming were derived from the DNA, and the V and J assignments and clone size from that table. This table holds roughly 160,000 clones, more than 70% found once.

The sample consisted of PBMCs. This chain connects TRBV6-5 to TRBJ2-7; unclear D gene. The receptor was derived from a man aged 30-40 years in good health and CMV-seronegative. CDR3 sequence: CASSQSTLTEQYF. CDR3 DNA sequence: TGTGCCAGCAGCCAGTCCACCCTTACGGAGCAGTACTTC.